The rows below give T cell receptor beta chains drawn from one sample of a study of blood T cell repertoires in COVID-19. Libraries were prepared by immunoSEQ multiplex PCR; TCRdb keeps only in-frame clonotypes and omits some of them. The sample has 300,000 to 350,000 clones, around 90% seen once. The sample consisted of PBMCs or T cells enriched from blood (not recorded which). These receptors were collected from a woman aged 18-29 years with acute COVID-19. CDR3s include the opening cysteine and the closing phenylalanine or tryptophan. D genes are given only for firm matches. Expanded clones are given a class, and other clones once, few, many or no size at all.

D: .
J: TRBJ1-1
size: .
V: TRBV3-1/TRBV3-2
DNA: TGTGCCAGCACCCTTGCGAACCTGAACACTGAAGCTTTCTTT
CDR3: CASTLANLNTEAFF

D: TRBD1
J: TRBJ1-1
size: .
V: TRBV27
DNA: TGTGCCAGCAGTTCCCCAATTCACAGGGGGAAGAACACTGAAGCTTTCTTT
CDR3: CASSSPIHRGKNTEAFF

D: TRBD1
J: TRBJ1-2
size: .
V: TRBV2
DNA: TGTGCCGGTCGCTCCGGACAGGACTATGGCTACACCTTC
CDR3: CAGRSGQDYGYTF

D: .
J: TRBJ1-4
size: .
V: TRBV5-1
DNA: TGCGCCAGCAGCTTGGTCCCAGGGTATATCGATGAAAAACTGTTTTTT
CDR3: CASSLVPGYIDEKLFF

D: .
J: TRBJ2-7
size: .
V: TRBV2
DNA: TGTGCCAGCAGCCGGGACTCCAAACAAAGCGGGCAGTACTTC
CDR3: CASSRDSKQSGQYF

D: TRBD2
J: TRBJ2-5
size: .
V: TRBV29-1
DNA: TGCAGCGTAGGGACTAGCGTGGGGGGGGTGACCCAGTACTTC
CDR3: CSVGTSVGGVTQYF

D: TRBD1
J: TRBJ1-5
size: .
V: TRBV2
DNA: TGTGCCAGCAGGGCAGGGGGGTCTAGCAATCAGCCCCAGCATTTT
CDR3: CASRAGGSSNQPQHF

D: TRBD1
J: TRBJ1-2
size: once
V: TRBV6-5
DNA: TGTGCCAGCAGTGACTCCGGGACAGCTTATGGCTACACCTTC
CDR3: CASSDSGTAYGYTF

D: .
J: TRBJ2-1
size: .
V: TRBV18
DNA: TGTGCCAGCTCACCAATGGCCGGGTTATCCTACAATGAGCAGTTCTTC
CDR3: CASSPMAGLSYNEQFF

D: TRBD1
J: TRBJ1-6
size: once
V: TRBV30
DNA: TGTGCCTGGAGAGGGCCCGGACAGGGGTATAATTCACCCCTCCACTTT
CDR3: CAWRGPGQGYNSPLHF

D: .
J: TRBJ1-2
size: once
V: TRBV12-3/TRBV12-4
DNA: TGTGCCAGCAGCGGACAATTCAACTATGGCTACACCTTC
CDR3: CASSGQFNYGYTF

D: .
J: TRBJ2-7
size: .
V: TRBV28
DNA: TGTGCCAGCAGTTTATCTCTCTTCCGGGAGTTACTCGGCGAGCAGTACTTC
CDR3: CASSLSLFRELLGEQYF

D: TRBD1
J: TRBJ2-7
size: .
V: TRBV6-5
DNA: TGTGCCAGCATCTCCGGACAGGGCTACGAGCAGTACTTC
CDR3: CASISGQGYEQYF

D: TRBD1
J: TRBJ1-2
size: .
V: TRBV5-1
DNA: TGCGCCAGCAGCTTGGCCGGGACAGGCTATGGCTACACCTTC
CDR3: CASSLAGTGYGYTF

D: TRBD1
J: TRBJ2-7
size: .
V: TRBV5-8
DNA: TGTGCCAGCAGCACCCGGGACAGGGGCCTCCTTCCCTACGAGCAGTACTTC
CDR3: CASSTRDRGLLPYEQYF

D: TRBD1
J: TRBJ2-6
size: .
V: TRBV27
DNA: TGTGCCAGCAGTTTTAGGGGACAGGGCTTTGGGGCCAACGTCCTGACTTTC
CDR3: CASSFRGQGFGANVLTF

D: .
J: TRBJ1-6
size: few
V: TRBV24-1
DNA: TGTGCCACCAGTGATGGGGAGAGGAATTCACCCCTCCACTTT
CDR3: CATSDGERNSPLHF

D: .
J: TRBJ2-3
size: .
V: TRBV19
DNA: TGTGCCAGTAGTATAACTCTCAGCACAGATACGCAGTATTTT
CDR3: CASSITLSTDTQYF

D: .
J: TRBJ2-2
size: few
V: TRBV7-9
DNA: TGTGCCAGCAGGGTATCGAGAGGGGAGCTGTTTTTT
CDR3: CASRVSRGELFF

D: .
J: TRBJ1-2
size: .
V: TRBV28
DNA: TGTGCCAGCAGGGGGCAAGCTAACTATGGCTACACCTTC
CDR3: CASRGQANYGYTF

D: .
J: TRBJ2-2
size: few
V: TRBV11-3
DNA: TGTGCCAGCAGCCCCCGGGACACCGGGGAGCTGTTTTTT
CDR3: CASSPRDTGELFF

D: .
J: TRBJ1-6
size: .
V: TRBV5-6
DNA: TGTGCCAGCAGCGTAGACAGTCAATCACCCCTCCACTTT
CDR3: CASSVDSQSPLHF

D: .
J: TRBJ2-3
size: .
V: TRBV14
DNA: TGTGCCAGCAGCCAAGGTCTACCGAGGACAGATACGCAGTATTTT
CDR3: CASSQGLPRTDTQYF

D: .
J: TRBJ1-6
size: once
V: TRBV5-1
DNA: TGCGCCAGCAGCTTGGGAGGCCGTGGGGCGTCTGGTCCCCTCCACTTT
CDR3: CASSLGGRGASGPLHF

D: TRBD2
J: TRBJ2-6
size: .
V: TRBV7-9
DNA: TGTGCCAGCAGCTTAAGGCTAGCGGGAGTAATAGCTGGGGCCAACGTCCTGACTTTC
CDR3: CASSLRLAGVIAGANVLTF

D: TRBD1
J: TRBJ1-5
size: .
V: TRBV6-5
DNA: TGTGCCAGCAGTTACTCGACAGGGGGACTTCAGCCCCAGCATTTT
CDR3: CASSYSTGGLQPQHF

D: TRBD1
J: TRBJ1-4
size: .
V: TRBV5-1
DNA: TGCGCCAGCAGCTTCGACAGGGCCCACGAAAAACTGTTTTTT
CDR3: CASSFDRAHEKLFF